These 30 T cell receptor beta chains were all obtained from the same sample, sequenced in a study of shared clonotypes between healthy human individuals (TCRdb year 2020). Library construction relied on the immunoSEQ multiplex PCR assay. What TCRdb holds here is the immuneACCESS table cut down to in-frame rearrangements. Part of the clones is not present; checked against another copy, under half of the missing clones reflect an unresolved V gene, and the others are unexplained. The sample includes some 490,000 clones, with about 78% observed a single time. Of the sample, 12% falls within the top ten clones. Sequences were obtained from PBMCs. The receptors come from a woman aged 35 to 49 in good health. Some clones in this sample may be carry-over from other donors' samples.

This sequence joins TRBV27 and TRBJ1-4; perhaps TRBD1 as D (5 bases). Trimming removed 5 bases from V and 7 bases from J, with 14 bases in between. There are 14 residues in the CDR3. The germline CDR1 and CDR2 sequences are MNHEY and SMNVEV (reference sequence). As DNA, the CDR3 is TGTGCCAGCAGTCCCCATGGGGGGATTGAAAAACTGTTTTTT. Protein product: CASSPHGGIEKLFF.

For this clone: This sample also contains other DNA sequences that code for the same CDR3. The CDR3 loop is CASSERAGGSYNEQFF. The CDR3 DNA follows: TGTGCCAGCAGTGAAAGGGCGGGAGGGTCCTACAATGAGCAGTTCTTC. The chain combines TRBV6-1 with TRBJ2-1, with TRBD2 identical over 9 bases. Trimming cost V 2 bases and J 1 base; bases outside gene matches: 3. The CDR3 runs 16 residues. The germline V gene encodes CDR1 MNHNS and CDR2 SASEGT.

This chain joins TRBV5-1 and TRBJ2-7; D may be TRBD1 or TRBD2 (5 bases each). CDR1 and CDR2 (germline): SGHRS, YFSETQ. This CDR3 contains 14 residues. V was cut by 1 base and J by 2 bases, with 10 bases left in between. The CDR3 is CASSLFPGPYEQYF. In nucleotides, the CDR3 is TGCGCCAGCAGCTTGTTCCCGGGGCCCTACGAGCAGTACTTC.

The CDR3 loop reads CASSRDFMDIQYF. The CDR3 nucleotides read TGTGCCAGCAGTCGGGACTTTATGGACATTCAGTACTTC. J is TRBJ2-4 and V is TRBV6-1; the D gene is possibly TRBD2 (6 bases). Trimming took 5 bases from V and 8 from J, leaving 13 bases between them. Looked up from germline, CDR1 is MNHNS and CDR2 is SASEGT. CDR3 size: 13 residues.

CDR3 sequence: CASSSSDPAHEQFF. The CDR3 bases are TGTGCCAGCAGTTCCTCAGACCCCGCCCATGAGCAGTTCTTC. This chain connects TRBV28 to TRBJ2-1; D remains ambiguous. V was clipped by 4 bases and J by 8 bases, with 15 bases between them. Germline V gene sequence: CDR1 MDHEN, CDR2 SYDVKM. The CDR3 covers 14 residues. The whole variable domain, remainder taken from reference TRBV28 and TRBJ2-1, is DVKVTQSSRYLVKRTGEKVFLECVQDMDHENMFWYRQDPGLGLRLIYFSYDVKMKEKGDIPEGYSVSREKKERFSLILESASTNQTSMYLCASSSSDPAHEQFFGPGTRLTVL.

The sample holds a few counts of this clone. This rearrangement joins TRBV28 to TRBJ1-5; TRBD1 matches 7 bases. The CDR3 runs to 15 residues. V was clipped by 5 bases and J by 3 bases; unmatched bases: 7. In germline, CDR1 is MDHEN, CDR2 SYDVKM. The CDR3 region has the DNA TGTGCCAGCAGTCCCTTGACAGGGAACAATCAGCCCCAGCATTTT. Translation gives CASSPLTGNNQPQHF.

The CDR3 region has the DNA TGTGCCAGCACAGGTGGGACCCTACGAGCAGTTCGGTACTTC. This sequence encodes CASTGGTLRAVRYF. The rearrangement uses TRBV28 and TRBJ2-7; D might be TRBD1 or TRBD2, each matching 5 bases. Deletions cut 7 bases from V and 12 bases from J, with 25 bases between. Germline CDR1 and CDR2: MDHEN and SYDVKM. This CDR3 region has 14 residues.

This clone was counted at least ten times. The chain links TRBV9 to TRBJ2-5, with 12 bases identical to TRBD1. The better agreement between TRBJ2-7 and the DNA end casts doubt on the J call. The germline V gene encodes CDR1 SGDLS and CDR2 YYNGEE. The CDR3 has 15 residues. The CDR3 loop reads CASSPGTGGRYEQYF. CDR3 nucleotides: TGTGCCAGCAGCCCTGGGACAGGGGGCCGCTACGAGCAGTACTTC.

This chain links TRBV7-9 with TRBJ2-1; TRBD1 matches 8 bases. This CDR3 comprises 12 residues. The V gene end was trimmed by 3 bases and the J gene end by 8 bases; junction bases not matched to a gene: 0. Germline V lookup: CDR1 SEHNR, CDR2 FQNEAQ (reference sequence). CDR3 residues: CASSLTGDEQFF. CDR3 DNA sequence: TGTGCCAGCAGCTTGACAGGGGATGAGCAGTTCTTC.

This clone was seen a handful of times. The rearrangement joins TRBV7-3 to TRBJ2-3, with D tentatively TRBD1 or TRBD2 (6 bases each). The germline gives CDR1 SGHTA, CDR2 FQGTGA. This CDR3 is 14 amino acids long. The V gene lost 5 bases and the J gene lost 4 bases, with 13 bases spanning the gap. CDR3 coding DNA: TGTGCCAGCAGCGCCCTAGGGGGGCCAGATACGCAGTATTTT. Translating gives CASSALGGPDTQYF.

V gene TRBV7-7 combines with J gene TRBJ2-2; 7 bases agree with TRBD2. Germline CDR1 SSHAT, CDR2 FNYEAQ (reference sequence). The CDR3 has 15 amino acids. V was clipped by 5 bases and J by 1 base; unmatched bases: 4. The CDR3: CASSLGLGNTGELFF. DNA for the CDR3: TGTGCCAGCAGCCTCGGACTAGGGAACACCGGGGAGCTGTTTTTT.

This chain uses TRBV2 with TRBJ2-7, with D perhaps given as TRBD1 or TRBD2 (5 bases each). The germline CDR1 and CDR2 sequences are SNHLY and FYNNEI. V lost 6 bases to trimming and J lost 1 base, with 16 bases between them. The CDR3 length is 15 residues. The CDR3 coding sequence is TGTGCCAGCAGCGAAAGACCGGGGCCATCCTACGAGCAGTACTTC. Translation: CASSERPGPSYEQYF.

This sequence joins TRBV27 and TRBJ2-1; tentatively, D is TRBD1 (5 bases). Germline V lookup: CDR1 MNHEY, CDR2 SMNVEV (reference sequence). The CDR3 extends over 13 amino acids. Trimming stripped 2 bases from V and 9 bases from J, with 11 bases between. For the CDR3, the DNA is TGTGCCAGCAGTTTAGTGCACAGGACTGAGCAGTTCTTC. Protein: CASSLVHRTEQFF.

The CDR3 region is CASSSAGVGTDTQYF. The CDR3 coding sequence is TGTGCCAGTAGTTCTGCTGGAGTAGGCACAGATACGCAGTATTTT. V gene TRBV19 combines with J gene TRBJ2-3; D unresolved. The germline V and J ends were trimmed by 5 bases and 1 base, with 13 bases remaining between them. The germline V gene has CDR1 LNHDA and CDR2 SQIVND (reference sequence). The CDR3 length is 15 residues.

The V gene is TRBV2, the J gene TRBJ1-2; D is perhaps TRBD1 (6 bases). CDR1 SNHLY and CDR2 FYNNEI come from the germline V gene. Trimming pared 9 bases from V and 5 bases from J, leaving 19 bases between. The CDR3 spans 14 residues. DNA of the CDR3: TGTGCCAGTATATGGGGGGGCGCGGAATATGGCTACACCTTC. This encodes CASIWGGAEYGYTF.

V gene TRBV7-9 combines with J gene TRBJ1-1; D is ambiguous. The germline CDR1 and CDR2 sequences are SEHNR and FQNEAQ (reference sequence). The CDR3 is 11 residues long. Trimming pared 5 bases from V and 8 bases from J, leaving 9 bases between. This CDR3 is CASSVGSEAFF. The DNA of the CDR3 is TGTGCCAGCAGCGTCGGTAGCGAAGCTTTCTTT.

There are many counts of this clone. The rearrangement links TRBV5-6 to TRBJ2-6; D perhaps matches TRBD2 (6 bases). CDR1 is SGHDT, CDR2 YYEEEE, per germline. This CDR3 has 15 amino acids. V lost 3 bases to trimming and J lost 0 bases, with 7 bases between them. The DNA for the CDR3 is TGTGCCAGCAGCTGGGGGGTCTCTGGGGCCAACGTCCTGACTTTC. This sequence encodes CASSWGVSGANVLTF.

The chain links TRBV4-2 to TRBJ2-3; 12 positions match TRBD2. The CDR3 totals 17 residues. Germline V gene data show CDR1 as LGHNA and CDR2 as YNFKEQ. V lost 5 bases, J lost 3 bases, and 9 bases stayed unmatched. CDR3 DNA sequence: TGTGCCAGCAGCTCAGTACTAGCGGGAGGTTTAACAGATACGCAGTATTTT. Translated, it gives CASSSVLAGGLTDTQYF.

The chain combines TRBV6-1 with TRBJ2-7, with 9 bases that match TRBD1. CDR3 length: 15 amino acids. Germline V gene sequence: CDR1 MNHNS, CDR2 SASEGT. The V segment lost 5 bases and the J segment 3 bases; nucleotides outside the gene matches: 8. Written as DNA, the CDR3 is TGTGCCAGCAGTCTCAGGACAGGGGAAATCTACGAGCAGTACTTC. Its protein is CASSLRTGEIYEQYF.

The chain carries TRBV29-1 and TRBJ2-4; tentatively, D is TRBD2 (6 bases). Germline V lookup: CDR1 SQVTM, CDR2 ANQGSEA. V was pared by 5 bases and J by 6 bases, with 11 bases between. The CDR3 consists of 12 residues. CDR3 in amino acids: CSVRELGNIQYF. CDR3 coding DNA: TGCAGCGTTCGGGAGTTGGGAAACATTCAGTACTTC.

The chain recombines TRBV6-4 with TRBJ2-1; 14 bases are a match to TRBD2. Looked up from germline, CDR1 is MRHNA and CDR2 is SNTAGT. Unmatched junction bases numbered 5, after V lost 5 bases and J lost 8 bases. The length of the CDR3 is 15 residues. In nucleotides, the CDR3 is TGTGCCAGCAGTCGCGGGACTAGCGGGAGCCATGAGCAGTTCTTC. This encodes CASSRGTSGSHEQFF.

The chain combines TRBV27 with TRBJ1-1; D may be TRBD1 (5 bases). Germline CDR1 and CDR2: MNHEY and SMNVEV (reference sequence). Trimming left V 6 bases short and J 4 bases short, with 18 bases between. This CDR3 has 15 residues. This chain's CDR3 is CASSTPPGSRTEAFF. As DNA, the CDR3 is TGTGCCAGCAGCACCCCCCCAGGGAGTCGCACTGAAGCTTTCTTT.

V and J are TRBV9 and TRBJ2-2, with D perhaps matching TRBD2 (5 bases). With 0 bases removed from V and 9 bases from J, the gap between germline ends came to 6 bases. Germline lookup yields CDR1 SGDLS and CDR2 YYNGEE. This CDR3 region has 12 residues. The CDR3 region is CASSVAGRELFF. The DNA of the CDR3 is TGTGCCAGCAGCGTAGCCGGGAGGGAGCTGTTTTTT. Using reference TRBV9 and TRBJ2-2 for the parts outside the CDR3, the full variable domain is DSGVTQTPKHLITATGQRVTLRCSPRSGDLSVYWYQQSLDQGLQFLIQYYNGEERAKGNILERFSAQQFPDLHSELNLSSLELGDSALYFCASSVAGRELFFGEGSRLTVL.

The chain joins TRBV2 to TRBJ1-6; D gene ambiguous. Trimming took 1 base from V and 7 from J, leaving 11 bases between them. In germline, CDR1 is SNHLY, CDR2 FYNNEI. CDR3 length: 15 residues. The CDR3 sequence is CASSEEKGRNSPLHF. CDR3 nucleotide sequence: TGTGCCAGCAGTGAAGAGAAAGGCCGGAATTCACCCCTCCACTTT. The whole variable domain, filled in from reference TRBV2 and TRBJ1-6, reads EPEVTQTPSHQVTQMGQEVILRCVPISNHLYFYWYRQILGQKVEFLVSFYNNEISEKSEIFDDQFSVERPDGSNFTLKIRSTKLEDSAMYFCASSEEKGRNSPLHFGNGTRLTVT.

The rearrangement joins TRBV28 to TRBJ2-5; 8 nucleotides agree with TRBD1. Germline V gene lookup returns CDR1 MDHEN and CDR2 SYDVKM. The CDR3 has 16 amino acids. V trimming: 7 bases; J trimming: 4 bases; junction bases outside the gene matches: 14. As DNA, the CDR3 is TGTGCCAGCACCCGCTCCCTTGGGGGGACAGGAGAGACCCAGTACTTC. It yields the protein CASTRSLGGTGETQYF.

V usage is TRBV18 and J usage is TRBJ1-2; 8 bases align to TRBD1. The germline gives CDR1 KGHSH, CDR2 LQKENI. V shed 5 bases and J 7 bases; nucleotides not matched to a gene: 9. The CDR3 runs to 14 residues. The CDR3 here is CASSKGQDLGGYTF. The DNA of the CDR3 is TGTGCCAGCTCAAAGGGACAGGACCTCGGTGGCTACACCTTC.

This clone has just one count. V gene TRBV25-1 combines with J gene TRBJ2-6, with 11 positions matching TRBD1. V lost 4 bases and J lost 2; bases outside the gene matches: 7. CDR3 length: 18 residues. From germline, CDR1 is MGHDK and CDR2 SYGVNS. This CDR3 reads CASSGPGTGGTGANVLTF. In DNA form, the CDR3 reads TGTGCCAGCAGTGGACCCGGGACAGGGGGAACTGGGGCCAACGTCCTGACTTTC.

The chain combines TRBV9 with TRBJ2-1; a weak D match, TRBD1 (5 bases). This CDR3 has 16 residues. Germline assignment: CDR1 SGDLS and CDR2 YYNGEE. V lost 0 bases and J 3 bases, leaving 13 bases between the germline ends. The CDR3 spells CASSVEGARVYNEQFF. Written as DNA, the CDR3 is TGTGCCAGCAGCGTAGAAGGGGCTAGGGTCTACAATGAGCAGTTCTTC.

Concerning this clone: The junction departs from germline at one end; a sequencing error may be responsible. The chain links TRBV7-7 to TRBJ2-2, with TRBD1 matching 8 bases. The CDR3 consists of 15 residues. Germline V gives CDR1 SSHAT, CDR2 FNYEAQ (reference sequence). The CDR3 reads CASSPGQGNTGELFF. The CDR3 nucleotides read TGTGCTAGCAGCCCCGGACAGGGGAACACCGGGGAGCTGTTTTTT. The whole variable domain, filled in from reference TRBV7-7 and TRBJ2-2, reads GAGVSQSPRYKVTKRGQDVTLRCDPISSHATLYWYQQALGQGPEFLTYFNYEAQPDKSGLPSDRFSAERPEGSISTLTIQRTEQRDSAMYRCASSPGQGNTGELFFGEGSRLTVL.

The chain joins TRBV11-2 to TRBJ2-6; the D gene is possibly TRBD2 (5 bases). The CDR3 is 14 residues long. V was clipped by 1 base and J by 9 bases, with 10 bases between them. Germline V gene data show CDR1 as SGHAT and CDR2 as FQNNGV. CDR3 bases: TGTGCCAGCAGCTTAGGACAAGGGAGCAACGTCCTGACTTTC. As protein: CASSLGQGSNVLTF.